What follows describes a single T cell receptor beta chain. Its antigen is currently unknown. Profiled with immunoSEQ multiplex PCR; TCRdb holds only in-frame clones, not every one. The sample lists about 160,000 clones, roughly 86% occurring once. The data stem from a study of cytomegalovirus exposure and HLA in healthy donors. Study as a whole: The 95 to 150 validation repertoires, a later analysis reported, used the same platform as the approximately 650 first-cohort repertoires.

Regarding the study as a whole: TCR beta chains numbering 150 to 200 were designated cytomegalovirus-associated. Confirmation in vitro established that a few CMV-associated chains were specific for CMV antigens.

Separate from the approximately 600-subject first cohort was the roughly 130-subject validation cohort, to which the donors belonged. V shed 4 bases and J shed 0 bases, with 13 bases lying between them. This CDR3 has 15 amino acids. Per germline, CDR1 MDHEN and CDR2 SYDVKM. The TCR originated in a woman younger than 30 in good health and CMV-seropositive. The rearrangement joins TRBV28 to TRBJ2-7, with D possibly matching TRBD1 (5 bases). The specimen sequenced was PBMCs. For the CDR3, the DNA is TGTGCCAGCAGTTCGTCAGGGCGTAACTCCTACGAGCAGTACTTC. This codes for CASSSSGRNSYEQYF.